This T cell receptor beta chain was captured by sequencing in a study of blood T cells in healthy people across ages. The CDR3 spans 13 residues. Germline lookup yields CDR1 SQVTM and CDR2 ANQGSEA. Healthy Russian Caucasian donors spanned ages about 6 to 95 years. Every participating donor contributed around 9.5 milliliters of peripheral blood through a draw. The use of a sample-barcoded 5' primer and a J-beta primer mix characterized a second PCR of 7 to 11 cycles. MiXCR, run by TCRdb on the 5' RACE reads, gives a single entry per CDR3 protein. The sample includes about 1.4 million distinct CDR3 sequences, 59% of them seen just once.

This receptor was obtained from a man between 18 and 35 years old in good health. This chain uses TRBV29-1 with TRBJ2-5, with TRBD2 identical over 11 bases. Near its end, the DNA agrees better with TRBJ2-7, so the J call may be wrong. The sequencing input was blood. The CDR3 bases are TGCAGCGTCAAGCCTAGCGGGGGGATCGAGCAGTACTTC. Amino acid sequence: CSVKPSGGIEQYF.